The present entry profiles one TCR beta chain with its context. The sample originates from a study of blood T cell repertoires in COVID-19. Across the whole study: PBMCs, B-cell-depleted T cells, or T cells provided the cDNA or gDNA that made up the material.

This CDR3 region has 15 residues. Germline lookup yields CDR1 SGHTA and CDR2 FQGNSA. The ends were cut back, 7 bases at V and 0 bases at J, with 10 bases in the middle. Under the authors' procedure: Using reference gene primer amplification, nucleated cell counts were estimated. Produced via immunoSEQ multiplex PCR; TCRdb's table is partial and in-frame only. The DNA gave D and trimming, while V, J and clone size come from that table. This table holds around 250,000 clones, about nine tenths found once. This chain joins TRBV7-2 and TRBJ2-6; weak D call: TRBD1 (5 bases). The sequence was collected from a man aged 55 to 70 with acute or convalescent COVID-19. What was sequenced was peripheral blood. The CDR3 coding sequence is TGTGCCAGCAACGCGGACATCTCTGGGGCCAACGTCCTGACTTTC. This codes for CASNADISGANVLTF.